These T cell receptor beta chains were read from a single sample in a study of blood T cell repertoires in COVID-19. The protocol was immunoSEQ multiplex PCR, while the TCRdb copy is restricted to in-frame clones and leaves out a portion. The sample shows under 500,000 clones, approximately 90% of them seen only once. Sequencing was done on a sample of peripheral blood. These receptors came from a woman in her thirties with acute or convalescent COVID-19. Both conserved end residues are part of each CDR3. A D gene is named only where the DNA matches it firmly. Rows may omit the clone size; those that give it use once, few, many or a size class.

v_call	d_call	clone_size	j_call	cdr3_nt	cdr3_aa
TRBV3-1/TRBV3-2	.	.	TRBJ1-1	TGTGCCAGCAGCCAAGTAATTCGGGATGCACAGGGACCCCGGGAAGCTTTCTTT	CASSQVIRDAQGPREAFF
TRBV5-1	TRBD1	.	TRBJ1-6	TGCGCCAGCAGCTTGGAAGGGGGCCACTCCTATAATTCACCCCTCCACTTT	CASSLEGGHSYNSPLHF
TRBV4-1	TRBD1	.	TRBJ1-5	TGCGCCAGCAGCCAAGTACAGGGGCTGGAGCAGCCCCAGCATTTT	CASSQVQGLEQPQHF
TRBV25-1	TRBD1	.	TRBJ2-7	TGTGCCAGCAGTGACCCCAGGGGGCGCGGCTACGAGCAGTACTTC	CASSDPRGRGYEQYF
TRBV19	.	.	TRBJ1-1	TGTGCCAGTAGTGACCGACAGGTCATGAACACTGAAGCTTTCTTT	CASSDRQVMNTEAFF
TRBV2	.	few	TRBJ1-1	TGTGCCAGCAGTGAGTCCAGGGTGAACACTGAAGCTTTCTTT	CASSESRVNTEAFF
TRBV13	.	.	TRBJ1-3	TGTGCCAGCAGTCGACAGGGAAACACCATATATTTT	CASSRQGNTIYF
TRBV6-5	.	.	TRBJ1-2	TGTGCCAGCACTACGAGTAGGGGAAGTGGCTACACCTTC	CASTTSRGSGYTF
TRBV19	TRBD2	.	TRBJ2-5	TGTGCCAGTAGTGTCGCGGGGGGCCCGTCCGTCCAAGAGACCCAGTACTTC	CASSVAGGPSVQETQYF
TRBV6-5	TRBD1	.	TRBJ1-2	TGTGCCAGCAGATTCAGGGGGTTCAATGATGGCTACACCTTC	CASRFRGFNDGYTF
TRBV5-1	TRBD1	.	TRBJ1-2	TGCGCCAGCAGCCCAAGCGGGACAGGGGACGGCTACACCTTC	CASSPSGTGDGYTF
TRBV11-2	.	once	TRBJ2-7	TGTGCCAGCAGCTTAGCCACCCTCTACTCCTACGAGCAGTACTTC	CASSLATLYSYEQYF
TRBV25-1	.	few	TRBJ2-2	TGTGCCAGCAGTGCAGGGGAGCTGTTTTTT	CASSAGELFF
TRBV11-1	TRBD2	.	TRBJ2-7	TGTGCCAGCAGCCCACTGGCGGGGGGGCCGAGAAACGAGCAGTACTTC	CASSPLAGGPRNEQYF
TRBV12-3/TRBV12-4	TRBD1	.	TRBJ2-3	TGTGCCAGCAGTTTTCAGGGGGAAGATACGCAGTATTTT	CASSFQGEDTQYF
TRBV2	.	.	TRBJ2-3	TGTGCCAGCAGTAGGACAGTTAGCACAGATACGCAGTATTTT	CASSRTVSTDTQYF
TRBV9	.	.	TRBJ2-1	TGTGCCAGCAGCGTAGCCGGACTCAATTACAATGAGCAGTTCTTC	CASSVAGLNYNEQFF
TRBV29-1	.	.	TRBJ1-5	TGCACCTTCTCCAGGGTCAAGAGGAATCAGCCCCAGCATTTT	CTFSRVKRNQPQHF
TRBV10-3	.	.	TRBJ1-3	TGTGCCATCACCCCCACCCAGACGGGGAACACCATATATTTT	CAITPTQTGNTIYF
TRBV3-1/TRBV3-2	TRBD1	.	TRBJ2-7	TGTGCCAGCAGTAGGACAGGGGCCGAGCAGTACTTC	CASSRTGAEQYF
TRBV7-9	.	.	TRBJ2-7	TGTGCCAGCAGCTTAGTGGGTTGGACAGCCAGAGACGAGCAGTACTTC	CASSLVGWTARDEQYF
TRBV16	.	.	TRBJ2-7	TGTGCCAGCAGCCAATCCACAGCCTACGAGCAGTACTTC	CASSQSTAYEQYF
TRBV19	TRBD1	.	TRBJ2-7	TGTGCCAGTAGTATAGTAGGACAGGAAATCCCCTACGAGCAGTACTTC	CASSIVGQEIPYEQYF
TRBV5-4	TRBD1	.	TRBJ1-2	TGTGCCAGCAGAACCGGGACAGAGTATGGCTACACCTTC	CASRTGTEYGYTF
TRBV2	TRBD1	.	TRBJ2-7	TGTGCCAGCAAAACAAACCGGGACAGACTCTACGAGCAGTACTTC	CASKTNRDRLYEQYF
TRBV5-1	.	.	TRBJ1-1	TGCGCCAGCAAAGGGGCAGATAACACTGAAGCTTTCTTT	CASKGADNTEAFF
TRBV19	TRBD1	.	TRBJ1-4	TGTGCCAGTAGCCGACAGGGGGCCCGAGAAGAAAAACTGTTTTTT	CASSRQGAREEKLFF
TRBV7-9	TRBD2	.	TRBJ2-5	TGTGCCAGCAGCCGGCGCGGGACTAGCGGGGAAGAGACCCAGTACTTC	CASSRRGTSGEETQYF
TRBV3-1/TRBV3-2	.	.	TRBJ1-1	TGTGCCAGCAGGCGTACAGAGAACACTGAAGCTTTCTTT	CASRRTENTEAFF
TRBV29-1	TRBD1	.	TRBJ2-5	TGCAGCGTTGAAGATCGGGACAGGGGAAGAGAGACCCAGTACTTC	CSVEDRDRGRETQYF